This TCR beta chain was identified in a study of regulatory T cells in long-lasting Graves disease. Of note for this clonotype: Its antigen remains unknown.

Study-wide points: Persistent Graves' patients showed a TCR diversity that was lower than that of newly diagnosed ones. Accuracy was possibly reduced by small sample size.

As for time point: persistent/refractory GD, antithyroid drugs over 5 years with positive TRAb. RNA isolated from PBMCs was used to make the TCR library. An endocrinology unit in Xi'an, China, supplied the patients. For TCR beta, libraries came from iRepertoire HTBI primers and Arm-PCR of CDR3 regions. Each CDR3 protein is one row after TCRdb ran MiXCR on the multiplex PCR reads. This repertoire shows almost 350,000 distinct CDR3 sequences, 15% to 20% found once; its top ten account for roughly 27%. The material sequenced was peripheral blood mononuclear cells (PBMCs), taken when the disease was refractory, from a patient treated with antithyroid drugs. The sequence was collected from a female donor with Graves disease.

In nucleotides, the CDR3 is TGTGCCAGCAGCTCCGGACTAGCGGGGGCCCCGAACACCGGGGAGCTGTTTTTT. Translating it yields CASSSGLAGAPNTGELFF. The gene calls are TRBV7-8 and TRBJ2-2, with TRBD2 matching 13 bases. This CDR3 is built from 18 residues. CDR1 and CDR2 from the germline V gene are SGHVS and FQNEAQ. V was clipped by 4 bases and J by 0 bases; unmatched bases: 5.